Listed here are 18 T cell receptor beta chains from one sample, sequenced in a study of early T cells in non-severe SARS-CoV-2 infection. TCRdb independently ran MiXCR on the 5' RACE reads; one entry per CDR3 protein. The sample lists tens of thousands of distinct CDR3 sequences, 12% occurring once. Sequenced input: whole blood. These receptors came from an adult who was a healthcare worker with PCR-confirmed SARS-CoV-2 infection or an uninfected control (not recorded which).

This clonotype has a count of ten or more. Sequence at one end of the junction differs from germline and may be a read error. V usage is TRBV7-7 and J usage is TRBJ2-3; D unclear. The CDR3 loop spans 15 amino acids. CDR1 is SSHAT and CDR2 is FNYEAQ in the germline V gene (reference sequence). The CDR3 loop reads CASSLDRLSTDTQYF. The CDR3 DNA sequence: TGTGCTAGCAGCTTAGATCGGCTTTCCACAGATACGCAGTATTTT.

This rearrangement joins TRBV5-5 to TRBJ2-1; 9 bases line up with TRBD2. The CDR3 totals 17 residues. Germline lookup yields CDR1 SGHKS and CDR2 YYEKEE (reference sequence). V shed 4 bases, J shed 1 base, and the junction held 9 bases outside the gene matches. The CDR3 here is CASSPGLAGVSYNEQFF. DNA for the CDR3: TGTGCCAGCAGCCCGGGACTAGCAGGTGTTTCCTACAATGAGCAGTTCTTC.

The chain's CDR3 is CASSEIRTANTEAFF. CDR3 DNA sequence: TGTGCCAGCAGTGAGATCAGGACAGCGAACACTGAAGCTTTCTTT. The rearrangement links TRBV2 to TRBJ1-1; a possible D gene is TRBD1 (6 bases). The CDR3 loop spans 15 amino acids. Germline loops: CDR1 SNHLY, CDR2 FYNNEI. V was trimmed by 3 bases and J by 1 base, leaving 12 bases between them. Full variable domain (remainder filled in from reference TRBV2 and TRBJ1-1): EPEVTQTPSHQVTQMGQEVILRCVPISNHLYFYWYRQILGQKVEFLVSFYNNEISEKSEIFDDQFSVERPDGSNFTLKIRSTKLEDSAMYFCASSEIRTANTEAFFGQGTRLTVV.

The table lists this clonotype with many counts. The V call is TRBV15, the J call TRBJ2-3, with 8 positions matching TRBD2. The V and J ends lost 0 bases and 6 bases, in that order; junction bases with no gene match: 11. This CDR3 has 17 amino acids. Germline values: CDR1 LNHNV, CDR2 YYDKDF (reference sequence). Here the CDR3 DNA reads TGTGCCACCAGCAGAGATCGAAGCGGGAGAGGTCATGATACGCAGTATTTT. Residues: CATSRDRSGRGHDTQYF. Based on the CDR3 plus reference TRBV15 and TRBJ2-3, the full variable domain is DAMVIQNPRYQVTQFGKPVTLSCSQTLNHNVMYWYQQKSSQAPKLLFHYYDKDFNNEADTPDNFQSRRPNTSFCFLDIRSPGLGDTAMYLCATSRDRSGRGHDTQYFGPGTRLTVL.

The chain carries TRBV20-1 and TRBJ2-3; 9 positions agree with TRBD2. Germline V gene sequence: CDR1 DFQATT, CDR2 SNEGSKA (reference sequence). The CDR3 runs to 16 residues. V trimming: 4 bases; J trimming: 3 bases; junction bases outside the gene matches: 11. The CDR3 loop reads CSAKIGASGVTDTQYF. The CDR3 DNA is TGCAGTGCTAAAATTGGGGCTAGCGGGGTTACAGATACGCAGTATTTT.

This clonotype was seen many times. The chain uses TRBV10-3 and TRBJ2-6, with 9 bases that match TRBD1. The CDR3 contains 17 residues. Per germline, CDR1 ENHRY and CDR2 SYGVKD. J gave up 3 bases and V 2 bases, and 5 bases lay outside the gene matches. CDR3: CAISEGQGLGGANVLTF. DNA of the CDR3: TGTGCCATCAGTGAGGGACAGGGGTTAGGTGGGGCCAACGTCCTGACTTTC.

This chain connects TRBV2 to TRBJ1-1; D remains ambiguous. V dropped 10 bases and J dropped 6 bases, with 15 bases sitting between them. Germline values: CDR1 SNHLY, CDR2 FYNNEI. The CDR3 runs 12 residues. As DNA, the CDR3 is TGTGCCATCGTTTTGTTTTACCCTGAAGCTTTCTTT. Residues: CAIVLFYPEAFF.

This clonotype has ten or more counts. This chain links TRBV6-2 or TRBV6-3 with TRBJ1-6; no firm D call. Germline assignment: CDR1 MNHEY and CDR2 SVGEGT. The CDR3 consists of 12 residues. Trimming removed 6 bases from V and 17 bases from J, with 17 bases in between. The CDR3 coding sequence is TGTGCCAGCAGCCTAGCGGCCACCCAGGTCCACTTT. Translation gives CASSLAATQVHF.

This clonotype was counted only a few times. The genes are TRBV19 and TRBJ2-3; tentatively, D is TRBD1 or TRBD2 (5 bases each). Trimming pared 3 bases from V and 0 bases from J, leaving 7 bases between. Germline V gene data show CDR1 as LNHDA and CDR2 as SQIVND (reference sequence). CDR3 length equals 14 residues. The CDR3 sequence is CASSIGASTDTQYF. DNA for the CDR3: TGTGCCAGTAGTATCGGGGCGAGCACAGATACGCAGTATTTT.

This clonotype was counted ten times or more. V and J are TRBV7-9 and TRBJ2-6, with a tentative D call TRBD2 (5 bases). CDR3 length equals 18 residues. Germline V gene lookup returns CDR1 SEHNR and CDR2 FQNEAQ (reference sequence). V was cut by 5 bases and J by 1 base, with 18 bases left in between. CDR3 sequence (DNA): TGTGCCAGCAGCCCCGTCCCTTTAATAGCGTCTGGGGCCAACGTCCTGACTTTC. Translated, it gives CASSPVPLIASGANVLTF.

The CDR3 DNA follows: TGCGCCAGCAGCCAATGGACAGGGCGAGGCTACACCTTC. Its translation: CASSQWTGRGYTF. The chain couples TRBV4-1 to TRBJ1-2, with 8 bases that match TRBD1. In germline, CDR1 is MGHRA, CDR2 YSYEKL. This CDR3 is built from 13 residues. Trimming took 2 bases from V and 8 from J; bases not matched to a gene: 4.

The rearrangement uses TRBV15 and TRBJ2-1, with 7 bases aligning to TRBD2. Germline-derived CDR1 and CDR2 are LNHNV and YYDKDF (reference sequence). Germline trimming cut 0 bases from V and 1 base from J; bases unmatched to any gene: 9. This CDR3 has 18 amino acids. DNA of the CDR3: TGTGCCACCAGCAGAGACAGGCTAGCGGCTAGTTCCTACAATGAGCAGTTCTTC. This translates into CATSRDRLAASSYNEQFF. Full variable domain (outside the CDR3, taken from reference TRBV15 and TRBJ2-1): DAMVIQNPRYQVTQFGKPVTLSCSQTLNHNVMYWYQQKSSQAPKLLFHYYDKDFNNEADTPDNFQSRRPNTSFCFLDIRSPGLGDTAMYLCATSRDRLAASSYNEQFFGPGTRLTVL.

This clonotype was picked up many times. J is TRBJ1-1 and V is TRBV5-4; 9 nucleotides agree with TRBD1. J lost 2 bases, V lost 5 bases, and 10 bases had no gene match. The CDR3 totals 16 residues. Germline V CDR1 and CDR2: SGHNT, YYREEE (reference sequence). The CDR3 loop is CASSPRQGGLNTEAFF. In DNA form, the CDR3 reads TGTGCCAGCAGTCCGAGACAGGGGGGCCTTAACACTGAAGCTTTCTTT.

The chain employs TRBV12-3 or TRBV12-4 and TRBJ2-3; 9 positions agree with TRBD2. The CDR3 contains 13 residues. V lost 10 bases to trimming and J lost 1 base; unmatched junction nucleotides: 3. The CDR3 region has the DNA TGTGCCACCCGACTAGCGGGCACAGATACGCAGTATTTT. Its protein product is CATRLAGTDTQYF.

V usage is TRBV5-1 and J usage is TRBJ2-1; no clear D gene. The V gene lost 3 bases and the J gene lost 9 bases, with 7 bases spanning the gap. CDR1 and CDR2 from the germline V gene are SGHRS and YFSETQ. The CDR3 consists of 11 residues. CDR3 protein: CASSSHGEQFF. In DNA, the CDR3 is TGCGCCAGCAGCTCCCATGGTGAGCAGTTCTTC.

The sample holds a few counts of this clonotype. This chain uses TRBV5-1 with TRBJ2-7; D not resolved. Trimming removed 5 bases at V and 0 bases at J, with 12 bases between. CDR1 is SGHRS, CDR2 YFSETQ, per germline. The CDR3 length is 14 residues. The CDR3 region has the DNA TGCGCCAGCAGTTCTATAGAGAGCTCCTACGAGCAGTACTTC. It is translated as CASSSIESSYEQYF.

This clonotype was detected only a few times. The V gene is TRBV29-1, the J gene TRBJ2-4; tentative D call: TRBD1 (6 bases). The germline gives CDR1 SQVTM, CDR2 ANQGSEA. V was shortened by 7 bases and J by 7 bases, with 17 bases between the two germline ends. There are 13 residues in the CDR3. CDR3 protein: CSALGQGNNIQYF. The CDR3 nucleotides read TGCAGCGCTCTAGGTCAGGGGAACAACATTCAGTACTTC. The full variable domain, rest sourced from reference TRBV29-1 and TRBJ2-4, is SAVISQKPSRDICQRGTSLTIQCQVDSQVTMMFWYRQQPGQSLTLIATANQGSEATYESGFVIDKFPISRPNLTFSTLTVSNMSPEDSSIYLCSALGQGNNIQYFGAGTRLSVL.

This clonotype was recorded at least ten times. The genes are TRBV27 and TRBJ2-7; tentatively, D is TRBD1 (6 bases). Germline lookup yields CDR1 MNHEY and CDR2 SMNVEV (reference sequence). There are 14 residues in the CDR3. Trimming took off 2 bases at V and 4 bases at J, with 12 bases between the two ends. The CDR3 DNA is TGTGCCAGCAGTTTAAGGGGGAGCAATTACGAGCAGTACTTC. The encoded protein is CASSLRGSNYEQYF.